Listed below are T cell receptor beta chains from one sample, sequenced in a study of T cell repertoires in cytomegalovirus infection. MiXCR, applied by TCRdb to the reads, yields one record per CDR3 protein. Among 110,000 or so distinct CDR3 sequences listed, about 30% were seen once. What these receptors recognize is not known. The source was CD8+ T cells from cultured PBMCs, collected from culture after CMV antigen stimulation. The source of these receptors is a human donor in good health (CMV status not recorded). Some clones in this sample may be carry-over from other donors' samples. CDR3s include the opening cysteine and the closing phenylalanine or tryptophan. D genes are given only for firm matches. Clone size appears in some rows only: once, few, many, or a class for an expanded clone.

j_gene	d_gene	abundance	v_gene	CDR3aa	CDR3nt
TRBJ1-2	.	.	TRBV6-5	CASSYSRESGVGYTF	TGTGCCAGCAGTTACTCGAGGGAGTCGGGAGTTGGCTACACCTTC
TRBJ2-7	.	.	TRBV29-1	CSVEVDFGRSAYEQYF	TGCAGCGTTGAAGTGGACTTCGGACGGTCAGCCTACGAGCAGTACTTC
TRBJ1-1	.	.	TRBV19	CASSIDLKGRGISEAFF	TGTGCCAGTAGTATAGATCTTAAGGGACGGGGAATATCTGAAGCTTTCTTT
TRBJ1-2	TRBD1	.	TRBV12-3/TRBV12-4	CASSLQGAATNYGYTF	TGTGCCAGCAGTTTACAGGGGGCCGCCACTAACTATGGCTACACCTTC
TRBJ2-3	.	few	TRBV5-6	CASSLGDATDTQYF	TGTGCCAGCAGCTTGGGGGACGCAACAGATACGCAGTATTTT
TRBJ1-2	TRBD1	.	TRBV7-9	CASSSGTGFYGYTF	TGTGCCAGCAGCTCCGGGACAGGCTTCTATGGCTACACCTTC
TRBJ2-4	TRBD2	.	TRBV9	CASSVSGGSPKAKNIQYF	TGTGCCAGCAGCGTAAGCGGGGGGTCCCCGAAAGCCAAAAACATTCAGTACTTC
TRBJ2-7	.	.	TRBV12-3/TRBV12-4	CASSFRPTYEQYF	TGTGCCAGCAGTTTTCGGCCGACCTACGAGCAGTACTTC
TRBJ2-1	.	.	TRBV19	CASSVRHNEQFF	TGTGCCAGTAGTGTGCGACACAATGAGCAGTTCTTC
TRBJ2-7	TRBD1	.	TRBV27	CASSYQRQGPEQYF	TGTGCCAGCAGTTATCAGAGACAGGGCCCCGAGCAGTACTTC
TRBJ2-7	.	.	TRBV5-5	CASSLAGTESYEQYF	TGTGCCAGCAGCTTGGCCGGGACGGAATCCTACGAGCAGTACTTC
TRBJ2-1	.	.	TRBV14	CASSQVSGYEQFF	TGTGCCAGCAGCCAAGTTAGTGGGTATGAGCAGTTCTTC
TRBJ2-7	TRBD1	.	TRBV11-1	CASSSGGIDEQYF	TGTGCCAGCAGTTCAGGGGGCATCGACGAGCAGTACTTC
TRBJ2-1	.	.	TRBV7-6	CASSPGLEAPNEQFF	TGTGCCAGCAGCCCCGGCCTAGAGGCACCCAATGAGCAGTTCTTC
TRBJ1-1	.	few	TRBV27	CASSSHLLNTEAFF	TGTGCCAGCAGTTCCCATCTCTTGAACACTGAAGCTTTCTTT
TRBJ1-2	.	.	TRBV29-1	CSVETGTLNYGYTF	TGCAGCGTTGAGACTGGGACCCTTAACTATGGCTACACCTTC
TRBJ2-2	TRBD2	.	TRBV27	CASSRAGGARTGELFF	TGTGCCAGCAGTCGCGCCGGGGGGGCTCGCACCGGGGAGCTGTTTTTT
TRBJ1-6	.	few	TRBV7-2	CASSLTTGLSPLHF	TGTGCCAGCAGCTTAACCACAGGGCTTTCACCCCTCCACTTT
TRBJ2-5	TRBD2	few	TRBV27	CASSPGLAGGWETQYF	TGTGCCAGCAGTCCGGGACTAGCGGGGGGCTGGGAGACCCAGTACTTC
TRBJ2-5	TRBD1	many	TRBV7-8	CASSPILTGTETQYF	TGTGCCAGCAGCCCGATCCTGACAGGGACGGAGACCCAGTACTTC
TRBJ2-7	.	many	TRBV11-2	CASSLQGSLSYEQYF	TGTGCCAGCAGCTTACAAGGGAGCCTATCCTACGAGCAGTACTTC
TRBJ2-1	.	.	TRBV5-1	CASNQASGPAYNEQFF	.
TRBJ1-2	.	few	TRBV19	CASSIGENYGYTF	TGTGCCAGTAGTATTGGGGAGAACTATGGCTACACCTTC
TRBJ2-1	.	.	TRBV29-1	CSVRSVGLENEQFF	TGCAGCGTGAGAAGCGTCGGGCTAGAGAATGAGCAGTTCTTC
TRBJ2-7	.	many	TRBV7-2	CASSFRESPYEQYF	TGTGCCAGCAGCTTCAGGGAGAGCCCCTACGAGCAGTACTTC